This T cell receptor beta chain is from a study of shared clonotypes between healthy human individuals. Some clones are missing from TCRdb's copy, which holds only in-frame ones; the method was immunoSEQ multiplex PCR. This repertoire shows more than 1 million clones, around 82% found once; its top ten account for approximately 0.5%. The V end lost 1 base, the J end lost 4 bases, and 11 bases lay between the germline ends. This CDR3 has 15 residues. Germline V lookup: CDR1 MNHEY, CDR2 SMNVEV (reference sequence). This clone was counted once. Source material: memory CD4+ T cells from PBMCs. Subset specified: CD45RA-negative fraction. V is TRBV27 and J is TRBJ2-1; D might be TRBD1 or TRBD2, each matching 5 bases. This receptor was taken from a young man in good health. Some clones in this sample may be carry-over from other donors' samples. The CDR3 here is CASSLYGTDYNEQFF. The CDR3 DNA reads TGTGCCAGCAGTTTATACGGGACGGATTACAATGAGCAGTTCTTC.